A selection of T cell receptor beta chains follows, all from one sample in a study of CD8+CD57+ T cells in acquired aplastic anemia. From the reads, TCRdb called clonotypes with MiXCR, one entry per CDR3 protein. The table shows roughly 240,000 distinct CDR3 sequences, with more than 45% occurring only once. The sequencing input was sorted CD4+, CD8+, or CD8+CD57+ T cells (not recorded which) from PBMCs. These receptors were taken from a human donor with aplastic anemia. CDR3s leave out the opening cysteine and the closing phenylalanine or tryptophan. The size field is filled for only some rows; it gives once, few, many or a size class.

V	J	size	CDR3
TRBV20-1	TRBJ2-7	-	SVRERDRPYEQY
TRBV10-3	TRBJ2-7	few	AISASLREPYEQY
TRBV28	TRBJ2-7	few	ASRTGTGWYEQY
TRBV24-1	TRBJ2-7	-	ATSDFGGKEY
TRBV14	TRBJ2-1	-	ASSPPGRGETYNEQF
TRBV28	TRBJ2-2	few	ASSLLEGLAPNTGELF
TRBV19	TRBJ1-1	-	ASTLGQSNQPQHFGDGTARGAF
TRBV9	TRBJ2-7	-	ASSIAGDSYEQY
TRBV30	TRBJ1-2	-	AWKDSPSRGYT
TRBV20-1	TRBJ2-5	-	SALLGGEETQY
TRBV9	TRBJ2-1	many	ASSVAHTYNEQF
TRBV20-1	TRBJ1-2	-	SAGDRYYGYT
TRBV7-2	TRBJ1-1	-	ASSPAGGGTEAF
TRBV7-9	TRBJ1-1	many	ASSFWDRNTEAF
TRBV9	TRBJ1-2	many	ASSSNPDRLNYGYT
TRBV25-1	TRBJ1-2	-	ASSEGTGGPGYT
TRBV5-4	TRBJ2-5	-	ASSSTGPGQTQY
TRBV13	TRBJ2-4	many	ASSWGQGGNIQY
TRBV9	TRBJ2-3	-	ASSDSGGAHTQY
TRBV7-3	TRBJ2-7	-	ASSFEDRHGYEQY
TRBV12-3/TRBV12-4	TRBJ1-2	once	ASSPPDRNFYGYT
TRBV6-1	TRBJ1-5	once	ASSETVGDSNQPQH
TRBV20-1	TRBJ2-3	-	SARAQGVMDYTQY
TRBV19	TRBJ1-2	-	ATHRDYGYT
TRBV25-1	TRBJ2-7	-	ASSEENRGFYEQY
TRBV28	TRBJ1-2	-	ASSSPRTGNYGYT
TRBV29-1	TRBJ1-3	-	SVLSSGNTIY
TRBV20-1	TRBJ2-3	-	SARDTTDTQY
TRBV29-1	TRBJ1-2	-	SVDHAGSVREVDYGYT
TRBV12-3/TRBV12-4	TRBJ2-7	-	ASGRDYEQY
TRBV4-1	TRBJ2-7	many	ASSDRGHEQY
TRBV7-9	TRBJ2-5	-	ASSLQVSRETLY
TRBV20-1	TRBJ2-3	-	SAPPGVGRTDTQY
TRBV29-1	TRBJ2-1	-	SARRGLAGVDEQF
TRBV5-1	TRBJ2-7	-	ASSRTGDSEATYEQY
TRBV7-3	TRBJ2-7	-	ASSLRGQTSYEQY
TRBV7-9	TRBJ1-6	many	ASSFGGAGSPLH
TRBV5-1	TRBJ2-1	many	ASSFRAGDNEQF
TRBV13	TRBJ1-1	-	ASSLGQDKD
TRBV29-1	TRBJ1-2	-	STLGPTTEDTEAFFGYT
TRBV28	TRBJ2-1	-	ATSSIAGVSEQF
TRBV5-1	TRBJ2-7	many	ASRGGGNDPYEQY
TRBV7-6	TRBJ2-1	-	ASSLGSYPYNEQF
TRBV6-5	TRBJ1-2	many	ASSYRGINYGYT
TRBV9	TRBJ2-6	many	ASSVWGGVSGANVLT
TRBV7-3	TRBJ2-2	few	ASRPPGQTGELF
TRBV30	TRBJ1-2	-	AWSGTGNNYGYT
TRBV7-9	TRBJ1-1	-	ASSLRAVSEAF
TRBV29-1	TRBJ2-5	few	SVRTGQGEETQY
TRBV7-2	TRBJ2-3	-	ASSPTGRSTDTQY
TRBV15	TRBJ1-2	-	ATSRDGAEGYT
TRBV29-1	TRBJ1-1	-	SALGGGTEAF